The source of this T cell receptor beta chain is a study of early T cells in non-severe SARS-CoV-2 infection. Broader study findings: VDJdb matching skewed toward anti-spike CD8 responses, missing private and CD4 specificities.

CDR3 size: 14 residues. Germline values: CDR1 MRHNA, CDR2 SNTAGT. MiXCR was run by TCRdb on the 5' RACE reads, yielding one entry per CDR3 protein. The sample holds tens of thousands of distinct CDR3 sequences, more than 9% seen once. This clonotype was found many times. Antigen unknown. At one end the junction does not follow the germline gene, possibly because of a read error. The chain combines TRBV6-4 with TRBJ2-2, with 8 bases matching TRBD2. The sequencing input was whole blood. The sequence derives from an adult who was a healthcare worker with PCR-confirmed SARS-CoV-2 infection or an uninfected control (not recorded which). CDR3 amino acids: CASSDAAGAGELFF. DNA of the CDR3: TGTGCCAGTAGTGACGCAGCGGGAGCCGGGGAGCTGTTTTTT.